The 32 T cell receptor beta chains presented below share a single source sample, sequenced in a study of blood T cell repertoires in COVID-19. Profiled with immunoSEQ multiplex PCR; TCRdb holds only in-frame clones, not every one. The sample shows some 31,000 clones, more than 85% of them seen only once. Sample: peripheral blood. The source is a human donor in a cohort sampled during active COVID-19.

This sequence joins TRBV5-4 and TRBJ1-1; no reliable D call. The V and J ends lost 3 bases and 1 base respectively, with 7 bases between them. Germline CDR1 SGHNT, CDR2 YYREEE (reference sequence). CDR3 size: 13 residues. CDR3: CASSWEENTEAFF. DNA for the CDR3: TGTGCCAGCAGCTGGGAGGAGAACACTGAAGCTTTCTTT.

The gene calls are TRBV18 and TRBJ2-2; a possible D gene is TRBD1 (6 bases). CDR1 is KGHSH, CDR2 LQKENI, per germline. The V end was cut by 5 bases, the J end by 4 bases, with 11 bases between. This CDR3 is built from 14 residues. The CDR3 region is CASSAGTTTGELFF. CDR3 DNA sequence: TGTGCCAGCTCAGCCGGGACAACCACCGGGGAGCTGTTTTTT.

The V call is TRBV4-1, the J call TRBJ1-6, with D possibly matching TRBD1 (6 bases). The germline V gene has CDR1 MGHRA and CDR2 YSYEKL. The CDR3 length is 17 residues. V was pared by 0 bases and J by 9 bases, with 18 bases between. CDR3 DNA: TGCGCCAGCAGCCAAGATGGGGGGGGCTTCCCCGGTTCACCCCTCCACTTT. Its protein product is CASSQDGGGFPGSPLHF.

The chain recombines TRBV5-1 with TRBJ1-6; 7 nucleotides agree with TRBD1. The germline V gene encodes CDR1 SGHRS and CDR2 YFSETQ. Trimming cost V 4 bases and J 9 bases; bases outside gene matches: 13. This CDR3 is 16 amino acids long. CDR3 in DNA: TGCGCCAGCAGCCCCTCGACAGGGAGAGGTGTTTCACCCCTCCACTTT. Residues: CASSPSTGRGVSPLHF. Drawing the rest from reference TRBV5-1 and TRBJ1-6, the complete variable domain is KAGVTQTPRYLIKTRGQQVTLSCSPISGHRSVSWYQQTPGQGLQFLFEYFSETQRNKGNFPGRFSGRQFSNSRSEMNVSTLELGDSALYLCASSPSTGRGVSPLHFGNGTRLTVT.

DNA for the CDR3: TGTGCCAGCAGCCAATCGAAGGGGTTAGGAACTGAAGCTTTCTTT. It yields the protein CASSQSKGLGTEAFF. The gene calls are TRBV16 and TRBJ1-1; TRBD1 is a possible D gene (5 bases). Trimming cost V 0 bases and J 5 bases, with 13 bases left between them. The CDR3 spans 15 residues. CDR1 and CDR2 (germline): KGHSY, FQNENV.

The V and J genes are TRBV7-3 and TRBJ2-4; possible D gene TRBD1, 5 bases. V gave up 5 bases and J gave up 8 bases, with 16 bases separating them. This CDR3 region has 14 residues. Looked up from germline, CDR1 is SGHTA and CDR2 is FQGTGA. The CDR3 loop reads CASSPKAGSDIQYF. CDR3 coding DNA: TGTGCCAGCAGCCCTAAAGCAGGGTCGGACATTCAGTACTTC.

The chain has TRBV3-1 (or the pseudogene TRBV3-2) and TRBJ2-7; D unclear. The V and J ends lost 1 base and 4 bases respectively, with 8 bases between them. The CDR3 consists of 13 residues. Germline assignment: CDR1 LGHDT and CDR2 YNNKEL (reference sequence). In nucleotides, the CDR3 is TGTGCCAGCAGCCAAGCGAACAATTACGAGCAGTACTTC. The encoded protein is CASSQANNYEQYF.

This sequence joins TRBV6-2 or TRBV6-3 and TRBJ2-5, with 9 bases matching TRBD2. Germline assignment: CDR1 MNHEY and CDR2 SVGEGT. CDR3 length: 16 amino acids. Germline trimming cut 2 bases from V and 1 base from J; bases unmatched to any gene: 5. The CDR3 DNA reads TGTGCCAGCAGTTACGGATTAGCGGGGGCCCAAGAGACCCAGTACTTC. Encoded protein: CASSYGLAGAQETQYF.

This sequence joins TRBV14 and TRBJ2-1; D is undetermined. The CDR3 has 13 amino acids. Germline V gives CDR1 SGHDN, CDR2 FVKESK. Between the trimmed V and J ends, which lost 0 bases and 4 bases, there was a span of 4 bases. This chain's CDR3 is CASSQERYNEQFF. Written as DNA, the CDR3 is TGTGCCAGCAGCCAAGAGAGGTACAATGAGCAGTTCTTC.

V is TRBV19 and J is TRBJ2-5; 10 positions match TRBD1. The CDR3 consists of 15 residues. CDR1 and CDR2 (germline): LNHDA, SQIVND (reference sequence). J lost 4 bases, V lost 9 bases, and 11 bases had no gene match. CDR3 coding DNA: TGTGCCAGCGCCCAGGGACAGGGGAATTCAGAGACCCAGTACTTC. Its protein product is CASAQGQGNSETQYF. The full variable domain, with the rest looked up from reference TRBV19 and TRBJ2-5, is DGGITQSPKYLFRKEGQNVTLSCEQNLNHDAMYWYRQDPGQGLRLIYYSQIVNDFQKGDIAEGYSVSREKKESFPLTVTSAQKNPTAFYLCASAQGQGNSETQYFGPGTRLLVL.

V is TRBV4-1 and J is TRBJ1-6; TRBD1 agrees at 9 bases. V lost 1 base and J lost 5; bases outside the gene matches: 3. Germline values: CDR1 MGHRA, CDR2 YSYEKL. There are 16 residues in the CDR3. CDR3 amino acids: CASSQVGQGNNSPLHF. CDR3 sequence (DNA): TGCGCCAGCAGCCAAGTGGGACAGGGAAATAATTCACCCCTCCACTTT.

This sequence joins TRBV28 and TRBJ1-6; D is ambiguous. This CDR3 is 14 amino acids long. Germline assignment: CDR1 MDHEN and CDR2 SYDVKM. V was pared by 6 bases and J by 5 bases, with 11 bases between. CDR3 nucleotides: TGTGCCAGCAGCGGGGTGGCGAATAATTCACCCCTCCACTTT. It specifies CASSGVANNSPLHF.

The chain joins TRBV19 to TRBJ2-3, with D possibly TRBD2 on 6 matching bases. Per the germline V gene, CDR1 is LNHDA and CDR2 is SQIVND (reference sequence). The V gene lost 1 base and the J gene lost 3 bases, with 11 bases spanning the gap. This CDR3 contains 15 residues. CDR3: CASSIAALATDTQYF. CDR3 DNA: TGTGCCAGTAGTATAGCCGCCCTAGCGACAGATACGCAGTATTTT.

This chain uses TRBV6-5 with TRBJ2-5; 9 bases map to TRBD1. The CDR3 contains 16 residues. In germline, CDR1 is MNHEY, CDR2 SVGAGI. Trimming removed 2 bases from V and 3 bases from J; junction bases left unmatched: 7. CDR3 sequence (DNA): TGTGCCAGCAGTTACCGCAGTTGGGACAGGGAAGAGACCCAGTACTTC. This codes for CASSYRSWDREETQYF.

The genes are TRBV24-1 and TRBJ2-7, with D tentatively TRBD2 (5 bases). Germline values: CDR1 KGHDR, CDR2 SFDVKD. This CDR3 comprises 13 residues. V lost 1 base and J 4 bases, leaving 7 bases between the germline ends. The chain's CDR3 is CATSDFRGYEQYF. The CDR3 DNA reads TGTGCCACCAGTGATTTTAGAGGGTACGAGCAGTACTTC.

The chain has TRBV29-1 and TRBJ1-1; D is uncertain. V shed 4 bases and J shed 1 base, with 4 bases lying between them. Per germline, CDR1 SQVTM and CDR2 ANQGSEA. The CDR3 has 11 amino acids. CDR3 region: CSVGQNTEAFF. For the CDR3, the DNA is TGCAGCGTTGGACAGAACACTGAAGCTTTCTTT.

The chain couples TRBV9 to TRBJ2-3; no clear D gene. The CDR3 extends over 17 amino acids. V was shortened by 4 bases and J by 1 base, with 19 bases between the two germline ends. Germline V gene data show CDR1 as SGDLS and CDR2 as YYNGEE. The CDR3 protein is CASSLLNGRTGTDTQYF. The CDR3 region has the DNA TGTGCCAGCAGCCTTCTTAATGGTCGAACGGGCACAGATACGCAGTATTTT.

V and J are TRBV7-2 and TRBJ2-3; D might be TRBD2 (6 bases). Germline V gene sequence: CDR1 SGHTA, CDR2 FQGNSA. CDR3 length: 14 amino acids. The germline V and J ends were trimmed by 6 bases and 6 bases, with 16 bases remaining between them. The CDR3 nucleotides read TGTGCCAGCAGGGCGGGACTCCCGCCGGATACGCAGTATTTT. Translation gives CASRAGLPPDTQYF.

CDR3 protein: CAWSGQLTYEQYF. CDR3 bases: TGTGCCTGGAGTGGACAGTTAACCTACGAGCAGTACTTC. This rearrangement joins TRBV30 to TRBJ2-7; possibly TRBD1 for D (5 bases). Between the trimmed V and J ends, which lost 1 base and 2 bases, there was a span of 9 bases. Germline loops: CDR1 GTSNPN, CDR2 SVGIG (reference sequence). This CDR3 comprises 13 residues.

CDR3 amino acids: CASSLETSGDYNEQFF. The CDR3 bases are TGCGCCAGCAGCTTGGAGACTAGCGGGGATTACAATGAGCAGTTCTTC. This chain links TRBV5-1 with TRBJ2-1, with 11 bases identical to TRBD2. The J segment lost 4 bases and the V segment lost 0 bases, leaving 3 bases of the junction unmatched. The CDR3 is 16 amino acids. The germline gives CDR1 SGHRS, CDR2 YFSETQ.

For this clone: This sample includes further DNA sequences coding for the same CDR3. This chain connects TRBV18 to TRBJ2-2; 7 bases are shared with TRBD1. CDR3 size: 14 residues. V dropped 2 bases and J dropped 3; count of bases not matched to a gene: 0. Germline V gene data show CDR1 as KGHSH and CDR2 as LQKENI. In DNA, the CDR3 is TGTGCCAGCTCACCAGGGACAGACACCGGGGAGCTGTTTTTT. This gives the protein CASSPGTDTGELFF.

The CDR3 spells CAWSIGWGVNQPQHF. For the CDR3, the DNA is TGTGCCTGGAGTATTGGCTGGGGAGTCAATCAGCCCCAGCATTTT. The chain uses TRBV30 and TRBJ1-5; the D is unclear. V dropped 2 bases and J dropped 3 bases, with 14 bases sitting between them. Per the germline V gene, CDR1 is GTSNPN and CDR2 is SVGIG (reference sequence). The CDR3 is 15 residues long. The entire variable domain, with the rest obtained from reference TRBV30 and TRBJ1-5, is as follows: SQTIHQWPATLVQPVGSPLSLECTVEGTSNPNLYWYRQAAGRGLQLLFYSVGIGQISSEVPQNLSASRPQDRQFILSSKKLLLSDSGFYLCAWSIGWGVNQPQHFGDGTRLSIL.

The genes are TRBV6-1 and TRBJ1-4, with TRBD1 identical over 7 bases. CDR1 is MNHNS, CDR2 SASEGT, per germline. J was trimmed by 7 bases and V by 1 base; bases with no gene match: 3. The CDR3 has 14 residues. CDR3 sequence reads: CASSEDRGGEKLFF. The CDR3 DNA follows: TGTGCCAGCAGTGAAGACAGGGGAGGTGAAAAACTGTTTTTT.

CDR3: CASSEDPGNTGFF. The CDR3 region has the DNA TGTGCCAGCAGTGAAGACCCCGGAAATACGGGGTTCTTC. The chain recombines TRBV6-1 with TRBJ2-1, with D uncertain. Trimming shortened V by 1 base and J by 15 bases, and 16 bases separated the two germline ends. Germline V gives CDR1 MNHNS, CDR2 SASEGT. This CDR3 region has 13 residues.

The V call is TRBV7-2, the J call TRBJ1-2; D ambiguous. V lost 5 bases and J 4 bases, leaving 14 bases between the germline ends. Germline loops: CDR1 SGHTA, CDR2 FQGNSA. The CDR3 extends over 14 amino acids. The CDR3 sequence is CASSPGSGSYGYTF. Here the CDR3 DNA reads TGTGCCAGCAGCCCCGGGTCGGGGAGCTATGGCTACACCTTC.

The chain carries TRBV5-1 and TRBJ2-7; D might be TRBD2 (5 bases). The V gene lost 4 bases and the J gene lost 9 bases, with 14 bases spanning the gap. CDR1 and CDR2 (germline): SGHRS, YFSETQ. CDR3 size: 12 residues. Here the CDR3 DNA reads TGCGCCAGCAGCATACGCCCTAGCATGCAGTACTTC. This gives the protein CASSIRPSMQYF.

The genes are TRBV18 and TRBJ1-4, with no clear D. This CDR3 spans 16 amino acids. The V gene's germline CDR1 is KGHSH and CDR2 LQKENI. V dropped 2 bases and J dropped 0 bases, with 10 bases sitting between them. This CDR3 is CASSPKAPATNEKLFF. The CDR3 DNA reads as TGTGCCAGCTCACCAAAAGCGCCGGCAACTAATGAAAAACTGTTTTTT.

As concerns this clone: Its ends do not fully match the called genes, so a read error is possible. This chain joins TRBV11-2 and TRBJ2-7; possible D gene TRBD1, 6 bases. Per germline, CDR1 SGHAT and CDR2 FQNNGV. This CDR3 comprises 14 residues. This chain's CDR3 is CTSSLGRGRYEQYF. Here the CDR3 DNA reads TGTACCAGCAGCTTAGGCAGGGGTAGATACGAGCAGTACTTC.

This clone was counted once. J is TRBJ2-5 and V is TRBV7-6; 8 nucleotides match TRBD1. The germline gives CDR1 SGHVS, CDR2 FNYEAQ. J lost 4 bases, V lost 5 bases, and 12 bases had no gene match. The CDR3 length is 16 residues. The CDR3 DNA is TGTGCCAGCAGCCGGACCAGGACAGGGTATTCAGAGACCCAGTACTTC. It yields the protein CASSRTRTGYSETQYF.

The sample holds one count of this clone. The chain uses TRBV27 and TRBJ1-5; perhaps TRBD1 as D (6 bases). CDR3 length: 13 amino acids. CDR1 is MNHEY, CDR2 SMNVEV, per germline (reference sequence). The ends were cut back, 7 bases at V and 4 bases at J, with 11 bases in the middle. CDR3 DNA: TGTGCCAGCATGGACAGACCAAATCAGCCCCAGCATTTT. Encoded protein: CASMDRPNQPQHF.

This clone was seen a handful of times. The rearrangement uses TRBV7-6 and TRBJ2-6, with D tentatively TRBD1 (5 bases). Trimming took off 4 bases at V and 2 bases at J, with 18 bases between the two ends. The CDR3 sequence is 18 residues long. CDR1 and CDR2 (germline): SGHVS, FNYEAQ. CDR3 in DNA: TGTGCCAGCAGCTATGACAGTGGGCTAAACCCTGGGGCCAACGTCCTGACTTTC. Its protein product is CASSYDSGLNPGANVLTF.

This clone was counted between two and nine times. The J gene is TRBJ2-1, the V gene TRBV7-2; possible D gene TRBD2, 7 bases. The CDR3 has 16 residues. The V gene lost 0 bases and the J gene lost 7 bases, with 16 bases spanning the gap. Germline-derived CDR1 and CDR2 are SGHTA and FQGNSA. In DNA, the CDR3 is TGTGCCAGCAGCTTAGCAGGGGGGGGGAAATGGAATGAGCAGTTCTTC. Its protein product is CASSLAGGGKWNEQFF. The full variable domain, rest sourced from reference TRBV7-2 and TRBJ2-1, is GAGVSQSPSNKVTEKGKDVELRCDPISGHTALYWYRQSLGQGLEFLIYFQGNSAPDKSGLPSDRFSAERTGGSVSTLTIQRTQQEDSAVYLCASSLAGGGKWNEQFFGPGTRLTVL.